One sample yielded the 9 T cell receptor beta chains listed below, sequenced in a study of cytomegalovirus exposure and HLA in healthy donors. Primers: 60 Vbeta forward and 13 Jbeta reverse. The repertoire was sequenced with immunoSEQ multiplex PCR; TCRdb's copy has only in-frame clones and lacks some. The sample holds about 120,000 clones, about 80% seen once. Material for sequencing was PBMCs. Source of these receptors: a woman aged 40 to 50 in good health and CMV-seropositive.

V gene TRBV6-1 combines with J gene TRBJ2-7; possible D gene TRBD1, 6 bases. The CDR3 spans 13 residues. Germline V CDR1 and CDR2: MNHNS, SASEGT. Trimming took off 3 bases at V and 1 base at J, with 7 bases between the two ends. CDR3 sequence: CASSEGHSYEQYF. Written as DNA, the CDR3 is TGTGCCAGCAGTGAGGGACATTCCTACGAGCAGTACTTC.

The chain recombines TRBV7-9 with TRBJ2-7; 11 bases map to TRBD1. Germline-derived CDR1 and CDR2 are SEHNR and FQNEAQ (reference sequence). Germline trimming cut 4 bases from V and 5 bases from J; bases unmatched to any gene: 7. There are 15 residues in the CDR3. Written as DNA, the CDR3 is TGTGCCAGCAGCTCCGGGGACAGGGGGATCGACGAGCAGTACTTC. The encoded protein is CASSSGDRGIDEQYF. The complete variable domain, with remaining parts taken from reference TRBV7-9 and TRBJ2-7, reads DTGVSQNPRHKITKRGQNVTFRCDPISEHNRLYWYRQTLGQGPEFLTYFQNEAQLEKSRLLSDRFSAERPKGSFSTLEIQRTEQGDSAMYLCASSSGDRGIDEQYFGPGTRLTVT.

V gene TRBV18 combines with J gene TRBJ2-7; a weak D match, TRBD1 (6 bases). The germline V and J ends were trimmed by 3 bases and 0 bases, with 24 bases remaining between them. CDR3 length equals 19 residues. Germline-derived CDR1 and CDR2 are KGHSH and LQKENI. The DNA of the CDR3 is TGTGCCAGCTCACCCAAGACGCATTATCCGGGACAAAACTCCTACGAGCAGTACTTC. Translated: CASSPKTHYPGQNSYEQYF.

J is TRBJ1-2 and V is TRBV19; 7 bases are shared with TRBD1. Germline loops: CDR1 LNHDA, CDR2 SQIVND (reference sequence). V dropped 0 bases and J dropped 6; count of bases not matched to a gene: 7. The CDR3 covers 15 residues. DNA of the CDR3: TGTGCCAGTAGTATAGATAGGGGGCGGAGGAATGGCTACACCTTC. Its translation: CASSIDRGRRNGYTF.

This rearrangement joins TRBV4-2 to TRBJ1-2; maybe TRBD1 (5 bases). The germline V and J ends were trimmed by 0 bases and 3 bases, with 20 bases remaining between them. The CDR3 runs to 18 residues. Germline loops: CDR1 LGHNA, CDR2 YNFKEQ. This CDR3 is CASSQDGAGLTSDYGYTF. The CDR3 bases are TGTGCCAGCAGCCAAGATGGGGCAGGGTTGACATCAGACTATGGCTACACCTTC.

This sequence joins TRBV11-2 and TRBJ2-2, with D possibly being TRBD2 (5 bases). The CDR3 sequence is 16 residues long. CDR1 and CDR2 (germline): SGHAT, FQNNGV. The V and J ends lost 7 bases and 2 bases respectively, with 17 bases between them. The CDR3 here is CASTKRPAVNTGELFF. CDR3 sequence (DNA): TGTGCCAGCACCAAGAGGCCAGCGGTTAACACCGGGGAGCTGTTTTTT.

The genes are TRBV7-9 and TRBJ1-1; the D gene is possibly TRBD1 (6 bases). Germline V CDR1 and CDR2: SEHNR, FQNEAQ (reference sequence). The CDR3 covers 16 residues. V shed 2 bases and J shed 0 bases, with 13 bases lying between them. This chain's CDR3 is CASSLRGRGLNTEAFF. The CDR3 nucleotides read TGTGCCAGCAGCTTAAGAGGCAGGGGCTTGAACACTGAAGCTTTCTTT.

This chain links TRBV27 with TRBJ1-1; 11 bases align to TRBD1. Germline-derived CDR1 and CDR2 are MNHEY and SMNVEV (reference sequence). The CDR3 spans 17 residues. Germline trimming cut 5 bases from V and 4 bases from J; bases unmatched to any gene: 12. As DNA, the CDR3 is TGTGCCAGCAGTCAGGACAGGGGGCGTGTTGGTGGCACTGAAGCTTTCTTT. It yields the protein CASSQDRGRVGGTEAFF.

The V and J genes are TRBV5-4 and TRBJ2-2, with D tentatively TRBD1 (6 bases). Deletions cut 2 bases from V and 6 bases from J, with 11 bases between. This CDR3 has 14 amino acids. The germline CDR1 and CDR2 sequences are SGHNT and YYREEE (reference sequence). CDR3 region: CASSFRGPPGELFF. As DNA, the CDR3 is TGTGCCAGCAGCTTCAGGGGTCCCCCCGGGGAGCTGTTTTTT.